Reported below is one TCR beta chain. As yet, its antigen is unknown. This PCR relied on a set of 60 Vbeta primers and 13 Jbeta primers. Assay: immunoSEQ multiplex PCR; the TCRdb copy retains only in-frame clones and omits some. Of some 140,000 clones in the sample, roughly 80% were seen once. These data come from a study of cytomegalovirus exposure and HLA in healthy donors. Study results and caveats: An Asian-associated ancestry cluster reportedly showed fewer N-insertions than the approximately 660-donor mean in a later analysis. Evidence from a later analysis indicated that most CMV-associated TCR beta chains looked HLA-restricted. The study designated over 150 TCR beta chains cytomegalovirus-associated.

Trimming removed 0 bases from V and 4 bases from J, with 9 bases in between. CDR1 is SGHTA, CDR2 FQGNSA, per germline. CDR3 length: 14 residues. This clonotype was obtained from a man aged 25-45 years in good health and CMV-seropositive. Sequencing was carried out using PBMCs. The V gene is TRBV7-2, the J gene TRBJ1-2; D remains unclear. This chain's CDR3 is CASSLARVGYGYTF. The CDR3 bases are TGTGCCAGCAGCTTAGCCCGGGTTGGCTATGGCTACACCTTC.